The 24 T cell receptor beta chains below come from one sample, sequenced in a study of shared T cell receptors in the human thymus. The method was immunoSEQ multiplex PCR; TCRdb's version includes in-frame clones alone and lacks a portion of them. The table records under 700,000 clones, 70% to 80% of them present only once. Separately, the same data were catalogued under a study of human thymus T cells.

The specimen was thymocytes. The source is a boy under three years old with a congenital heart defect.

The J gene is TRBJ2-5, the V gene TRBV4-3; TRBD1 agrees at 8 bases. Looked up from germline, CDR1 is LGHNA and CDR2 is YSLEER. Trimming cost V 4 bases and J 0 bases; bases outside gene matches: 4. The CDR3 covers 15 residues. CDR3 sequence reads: CASSLDRGHQETQYF. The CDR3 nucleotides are TGCGCCAGCAGCCTCGACAGGGGCCACCAAGAGACCCAGTACTTC.

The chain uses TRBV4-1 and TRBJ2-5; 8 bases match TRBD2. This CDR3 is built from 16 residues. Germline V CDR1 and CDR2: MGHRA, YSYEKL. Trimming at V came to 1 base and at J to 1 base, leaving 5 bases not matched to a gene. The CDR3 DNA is TGCGCCAGCAGCCAAGCTACCGGGACTAGCCAAGAGACCCAGTACTTC. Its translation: CASSQATGTSQETQYF.

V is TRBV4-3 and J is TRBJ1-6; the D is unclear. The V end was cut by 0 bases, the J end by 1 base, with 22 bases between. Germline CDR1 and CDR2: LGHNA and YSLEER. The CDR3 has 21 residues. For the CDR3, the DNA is TGCGCCAGCAGCCAAGATACGGAGTGGCAGTGTCGGGGTTCCTATAATTCACCCCTCCACTTT. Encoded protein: CASSQDTEWQCRGSYNSPLHF.

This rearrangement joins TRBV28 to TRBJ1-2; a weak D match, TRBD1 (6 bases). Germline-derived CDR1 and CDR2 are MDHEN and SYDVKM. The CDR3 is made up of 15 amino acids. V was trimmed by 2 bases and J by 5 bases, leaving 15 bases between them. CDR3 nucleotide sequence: TGTGCCAGCAGTTTAGCCTCGTCTCAGGGGTATGGCTACACCTTC. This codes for CASSLASSQGYGYTF.

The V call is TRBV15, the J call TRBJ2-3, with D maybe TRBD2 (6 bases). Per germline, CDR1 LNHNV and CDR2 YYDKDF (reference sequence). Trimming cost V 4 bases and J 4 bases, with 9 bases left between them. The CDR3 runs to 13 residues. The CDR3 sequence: CATSTRLADTQYF. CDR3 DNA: TGTGCCACCAGCACCCGACTAGCAGATACGCAGTATTTT.

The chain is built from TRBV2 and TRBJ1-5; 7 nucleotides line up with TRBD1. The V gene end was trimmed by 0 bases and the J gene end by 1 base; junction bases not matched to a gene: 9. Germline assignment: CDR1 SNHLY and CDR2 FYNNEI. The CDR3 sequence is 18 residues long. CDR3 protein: CASSEAPRTGESNQPQHF. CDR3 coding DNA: TGTGCCAGCAGTGAAGCACCCCGGACAGGCGAAAGCAATCAGCCCCAGCATTTT.

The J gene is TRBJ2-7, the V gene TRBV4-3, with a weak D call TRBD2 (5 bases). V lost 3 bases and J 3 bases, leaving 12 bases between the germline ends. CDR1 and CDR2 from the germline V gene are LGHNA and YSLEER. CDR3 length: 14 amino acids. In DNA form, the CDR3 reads TGCGCCAGCAGCCAGAAACTAGGTATCTACGAGCAGTACTTC. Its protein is CASSQKLGIYEQYF.

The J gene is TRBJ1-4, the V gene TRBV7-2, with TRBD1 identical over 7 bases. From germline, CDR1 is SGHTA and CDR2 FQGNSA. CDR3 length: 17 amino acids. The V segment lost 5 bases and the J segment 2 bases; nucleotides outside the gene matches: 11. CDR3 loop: CASSERQGPLTNEKLFF. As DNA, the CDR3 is TGTGCCAGCAGCGAGAGACAGGGCCCCTTGACTAATGAAAAACTGTTTTTT. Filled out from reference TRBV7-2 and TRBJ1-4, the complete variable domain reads GAGVSQSPSNKVTEKGKDVELRCDPISGHTALYWYRQSLGQGLEFLIYFQGNSAPDKSGLPSDRFSAERTGGSVSTLTIQRTQQEDSAVYLCASSERQGPLTNEKLFFGSGTQLSVL.

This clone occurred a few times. In nucleotides, the CDR3 is TGTGCTAGTGGTTCGGGACTAGCGGGAGAGACCCAGTACTTC. It encodes CASGSGLAGETQYF. J is TRBJ2-5 and V is TRBV12-5; 12 bases are shared with TRBD2. This CDR3 contains 14 residues. Germline CDR1 and CDR2: LGHNT and FRNRAP. Unmatched junction bases numbered 1, after V lost 4 bases and J lost 4 bases.

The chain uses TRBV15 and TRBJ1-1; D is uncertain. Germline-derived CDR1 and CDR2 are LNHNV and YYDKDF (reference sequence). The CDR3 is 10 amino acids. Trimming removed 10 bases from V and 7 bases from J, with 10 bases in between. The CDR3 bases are TGTGCCATCGGCCGGGGTGAAGCTTTCTTT. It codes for CAIGRGEAFF.

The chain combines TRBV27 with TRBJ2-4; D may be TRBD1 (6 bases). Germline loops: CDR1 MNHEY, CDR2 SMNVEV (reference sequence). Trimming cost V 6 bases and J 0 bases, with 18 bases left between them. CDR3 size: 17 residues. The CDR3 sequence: CASSIDRSHRAKNIQYF. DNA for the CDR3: TGTGCCAGCAGCATAGACAGGAGCCATAGAGCCAAAAACATTCAGTACTTC.

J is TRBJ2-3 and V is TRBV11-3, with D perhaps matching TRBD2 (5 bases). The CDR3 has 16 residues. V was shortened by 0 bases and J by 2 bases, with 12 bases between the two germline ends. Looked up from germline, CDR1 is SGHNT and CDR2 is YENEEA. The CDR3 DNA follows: TGTGCCAGCAGCTTAGAAACGGGAAGGCTCACAGATACGCAGTATTTT. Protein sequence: CASSLETGRLTDTQYF. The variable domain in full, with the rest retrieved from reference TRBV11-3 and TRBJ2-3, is EAGVVQSPRYKIIEKKQPVAFWCNPISGHNTLYWYLQNLGQGPELLIRYENEEAVDDSQLPKDRFSAERLKGVDSTLKIQPAELGDSAVYLCASSLETGRLTDTQYFGPGTRLTVL.

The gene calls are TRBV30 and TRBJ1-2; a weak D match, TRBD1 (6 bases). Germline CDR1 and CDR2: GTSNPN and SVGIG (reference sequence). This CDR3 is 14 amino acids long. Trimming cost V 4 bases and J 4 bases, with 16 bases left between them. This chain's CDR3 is CAWKKGQFSYGYTF. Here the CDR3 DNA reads TGTGCCTGGAAGAAGGGACAATTCTCCTATGGCTACACCTTC.

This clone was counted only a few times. The CDR3 here is CASSRGTGGRPDTQYF. The CDR3 DNA sequence: TGTGCCAGCAGCCGTGGGACAGGGGGGAGGCCAGATACGCAGTATTTT. The rearrangement links TRBV7-9 to TRBJ2-3, with 11 bases matching TRBD1. The CDR3 sequence is 16 residues long. The trim removed 5 bases at V and 4 bases at J, leaving 8 bases unmatched. Germline loops: CDR1 SEHNR, CDR2 FQNEAQ (reference sequence).

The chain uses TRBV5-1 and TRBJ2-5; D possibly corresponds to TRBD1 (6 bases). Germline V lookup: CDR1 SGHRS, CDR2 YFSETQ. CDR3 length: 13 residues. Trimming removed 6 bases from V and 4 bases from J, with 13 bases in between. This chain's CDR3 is CASTGIRGETQYF. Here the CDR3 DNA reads TGCGCCAGCACGGGCATCAGGGGAGAGACCCAGTACTTC.

For the CDR3, the DNA is TGTGCCAGCAGCTTAGCGCTAGGGGAGGTGGGTTACGAGCAGTACTTC. Its protein product is CASSLALGEVGYEQYF. The chain employs TRBV7-2 and TRBJ2-7; possible D gene TRBD2, 6 bases. V lost 0 bases and J 4 bases, leaving 16 bases between the germline ends. Germline V gives CDR1 SGHTA, CDR2 FQGNSA. This CDR3 is 16 amino acids long.

The CDR3 reads CASSLGLGAGELFF. CDR3 nucleotides: TGTGCCAGCAGCTTGGGACTGGGCGCCGGGGAGCTGTTTTTT. This chain connects TRBV7-6 to TRBJ2-2; weak D call: TRBD2 (6 bases). Germline CDR1 and CDR2: SGHVS and FNYEAQ. V was cut by 3 bases and J by 6 bases, with 11 bases left in between. The CDR3 length is 14 residues.

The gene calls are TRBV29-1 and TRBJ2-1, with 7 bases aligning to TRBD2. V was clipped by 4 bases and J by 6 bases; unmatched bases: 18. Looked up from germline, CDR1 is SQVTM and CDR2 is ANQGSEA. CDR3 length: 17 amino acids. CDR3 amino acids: CSVVPLGGRRLTNEQFF. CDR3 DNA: TGCAGCGTTGTCCCACTGGGCGGGAGAAGGCTAACCAATGAGCAGTTCTTC.

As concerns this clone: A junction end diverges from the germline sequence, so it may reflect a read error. The DNA for the CDR3 is TGTGCCAGCAGCCGCCCATTGGAGCGACCCTCCAACAATGAGCAGTTCTTC. Translating gives CASSRPLERPSNNEQFF. The chain recombines TRBV7-8 with TRBJ2-1; no clear D. CDR1 and CDR2 from the germline V gene are SGHVS and FQNEAQ. The CDR3 length is 17 residues.

CDR3 DNA sequence: TGTGCCAGCAGACGACAGGGGTACGGTCCGATGTCGTATGAGCAGTTCTTC. Protein product: CASRRQGYGPMSYEQFF. The chain couples TRBV6-4 to TRBJ2-1; TRBD1 agrees at 8 bases. The CDR3 runs to 17 residues. V lost 6 bases and J lost 8; bases outside the gene matches: 18. Germline loops: CDR1 MRHNA, CDR2 SNTAGT.

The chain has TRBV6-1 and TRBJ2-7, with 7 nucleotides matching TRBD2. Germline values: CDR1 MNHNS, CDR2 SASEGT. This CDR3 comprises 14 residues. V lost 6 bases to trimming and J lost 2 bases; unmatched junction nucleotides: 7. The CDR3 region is CASRIREAPYEQYF. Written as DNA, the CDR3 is TGTGCCAGCAGAATACGGGAGGCCCCCTACGAGCAGTACTTC.

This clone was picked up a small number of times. The DNA of the CDR3 is TGTGCCAGTAGTGCCCGACTGTTAGCGGGAGGCCACAATGAGCAGTTCTTC. This encodes CASSARLLAGGHNEQFF. This rearrangement joins TRBV19 to TRBJ2-1; the match to TRBD2 covers 10 bases. V was pared by 5 bases and J by 5 bases, with 12 bases of the junction left unmatched. The CDR3 is 17 amino acids. CDR1 and CDR2 from the germline V gene are LNHDA and SQIVND (reference sequence).

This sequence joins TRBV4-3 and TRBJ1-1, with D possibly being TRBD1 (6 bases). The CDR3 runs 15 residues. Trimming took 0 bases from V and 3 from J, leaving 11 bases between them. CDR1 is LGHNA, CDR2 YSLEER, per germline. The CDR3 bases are TGCGCCAGCAGCCAAGATTGGGGGCCGGACACTGAAGCTTTCTTT. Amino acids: CASSQDWGPDTEAFF.

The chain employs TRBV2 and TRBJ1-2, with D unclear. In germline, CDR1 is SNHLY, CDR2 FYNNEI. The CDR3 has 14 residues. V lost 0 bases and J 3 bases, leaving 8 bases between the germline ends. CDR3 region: CASSEALRYYGYTF. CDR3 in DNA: TGTGCCAGCAGTGAAGCCCTGAGGTACTATGGCTACACCTTC.